The 20 T cell receptor beta chains below were found in one sample sequenced in a study of graft-versus-host responses after intestinal transplantation. Measured with immunoSEQ multiplex PCR; TCRdb has only the in-frame clones, and not every one. The sample includes around 100,000 clones, 93% of them seen just once. What these receptors recognize is not known. The source was unstimulated CD8+ T cells sorted from spleen or lymph node cells, collected before transplant. The receptors shown here come from a human donor who was the organ donor for an intestinal transplant.

This chain links TRBV5-6 with TRBJ2-7, with 11 bases lining up with TRBD2. With V trimmed by 0 bases and J by 7 bases, 12 bases remained unmatched. The CDR3 runs 17 residues. Germline CDR1 and CDR2: SGHDT and YYEEEE. CDR3 DNA: TGTGCCAGCAGCTTGGGACTAGCGGGATTCCTCACTAGGGAGCAGTACTTC. Its translation is CASSLGLAGFLTREQYF.

This rearrangement joins TRBV11-2 to TRBJ2-7; 7 bases are shared with TRBD2. V dropped 4 bases and J dropped 3; count of bases not matched to a gene: 12. The CDR3 loop spans 16 amino acids. Germline CDR1 is SGHAT and CDR2 is FQNNGV. CDR3 residues: CASSSVGGGQGYEQYF. The CDR3 region has the DNA TGTGCCAGCAGCTCCGTCGGGGGAGGGCAGGGCTACGAGCAGTACTTC.

Notes on this clone: This specimen includes other DNA sequences encoding the same CDR3. The gene calls are TRBV28 and TRBJ1-2; no firm D call. From germline, CDR1 is MDHEN and CDR2 SYDVKM. Trimming shortened V by 5 bases and J by 9 bases, and 16 bases separated the two germline ends. The CDR3 consists of 13 residues. The CDR3 sequence is CASSPSFEVRYTF. CDR3 nucleotide sequence: TGTGCCAGCAGTCCCTCCTTCGAAGTTCGCTACACCTTC.

V and J are TRBV5-6 and TRBJ2-1; D is ambiguous. V gave up 4 bases and J gave up 9 bases, with 14 bases separating them. Per germline, CDR1 SGHDT and CDR2 YYEEEE. This CDR3 spans 13 amino acids. The CDR3 here is CASSPPFLGEQFF. In DNA form, the CDR3 reads TGTGCCAGCAGCCCCCCGTTTTTGGGTGAGCAGTTCTTC. Full variable domain (rest looked up from reference TRBV5-6 and TRBJ2-1): DAGVTQSPTHLIKTRGQQVTLRCSPKSGHDTVSWYQQALGQGPQFIFQYYEEEERQRGNFPDRFSGHQFPNYSSELNVNALLLGDSALYLCASSPPFLGEQFFGPGTRLTVL.

The rearrangement joins TRBV19 to TRBJ1-1; D is undetermined. Germline values: CDR1 LNHDA, CDR2 SQIVND (reference sequence). The CDR3 extends over 13 amino acids. V was trimmed by 5 bases and J by 2 bases, leaving 9 bases between them. CDR3 nucleotide sequence: TGTGCCAGTAGTCTCGGCAGTAACACTGAAGCTTTCTTT. Encoded protein: CASSLGSNTEAFF.

V is TRBV9 and J is TRBJ2-2; D may be TRBD2 (5 bases). This CDR3 has 12 residues. Germline CDR1 is SGDLS and CDR2 is YYNGEE. Trimming left V 7 bases short and J 1 base short, with 5 bases between. The DNA for the CDR3 is TGTGCCAGCGGGAGGAACACCGGGGAGCTGTTTTTT. Translation gives CASGRNTGELFF.

This rearrangement joins TRBV7-9 to TRBJ2-1; the D is unclear. Germline V lookup: CDR1 SEHNR, CDR2 FQNEAQ (reference sequence). The CDR3 is 16 residues long. Trimming pared 4 bases from V and 4 bases from J, leaving 17 bases between. CDR3 nucleotide sequence: TGTGCCAGCAGCTCGACTGGCTCGACACGGTACAATGAGCAGTTCTTC. Residues: CASSSTGSTRYNEQFF.

The chain has TRBV10-3 and TRBJ2-1; tentative D call: TRBD2 (5 bases). The V and J ends lost 4 bases and 4 bases respectively, with 20 bases between them. Germline-derived CDR1 and CDR2 are ENHRY and SYGVKD. The CDR3 is made up of 17 amino acids. The CDR3: CAISAWKLRGIYNEQFF. The CDR3 DNA reads TGTGCCATCAGTGCCTGGAAGTTAAGAGGGATATACAATGAGCAGTTCTTC.

This clone was observed a single time. The rearrangement links TRBV28 to TRBJ2-2; 7 bases match TRBD1. After removal of 3 bases from V and 4 bases from J, the junction contained 2 bases not matched to a gene. Germline V lookup: CDR1 MDHEN, CDR2 SYDVKM. This CDR3 has 14 amino acids. The CDR3 bases are TGTGCCAGCAGTTTCAACAGGGGCACCGGGGAGCTGTTTTTT. Protein sequence: CASSFNRGTGELFF.

V is TRBV5-5 and J is TRBJ2-7, with D uncertain. The CDR3 length is 15 residues. Germline V CDR1 and CDR2: SGHKS, YYEKEE (reference sequence). V shed 4 bases and J shed 4 bases, with 18 bases lying between them. Here the CDR3 DNA reads TGTGCCAGCAGCAGCATCCCCCGGGTAACGTACGAGCAGTACTTC. Translated, it gives CASSSIPRVTYEQYF.

The chain uses TRBV5-4 and TRBJ2-7; D tentatively reads TRBD1 or TRBD2 (5 bases each). Trimming removed 2 bases from V and 0 bases from J, with 12 bases in between. Germline V gene data show CDR1 as SGHNT and CDR2 as YYREEE (reference sequence). The CDR3 extends over 15 amino acids. In DNA form, the CDR3 reads TGTGCCAGCAGCTTAGGGACGGAGAGCTCCTACGAGCAGTACTTC. Translated: CASSLGTESSYEQYF.

This sequence joins TRBV29-1 and TRBJ2-4; 8 bases agree with TRBD1. With 7 bases clipped from V and 3 bases from J, the junction kept 5 bases outside the gene matches. The germline V gene encodes CDR1 SQVTM and CDR2 ANQGSEA. The CDR3 is 13 residues long. DNA of the CDR3: TGCAGCGCCGCGGACAGGGACAAAAACATTCAGTACTTC. It codes for CSAADRDKNIQYF.

The chain carries TRBV28 and TRBJ2-3; the D is unclear. The CDR3 extends over 16 amino acids. Trimming left V 2 bases short and J 2 bases short, with 14 bases between. Germline V gives CDR1 MDHEN, CDR2 SYDVKM. The CDR3 DNA sequence: TGTGCCAGCAGTTTAGTGTTGCGATTCACCACAGATACGCAGTATTTT. Protein sequence: CASSLVLRFTTDTQYF.

The J gene is TRBJ2-1, the V gene TRBV5-6, with 11 bases that match TRBD2. Germline V gene data show CDR1 as SGHDT and CDR2 as YYEEEE. This CDR3 is 16 amino acids long. V trimming: 2 bases; J trimming: 2 bases; junction bases outside the gene matches: 3. CDR3 residues: CASSFLLAGAYNEQFF. The CDR3 coding sequence is TGTGCCAGCAGCTTCCTACTAGCGGGAGCCTACAATGAGCAGTTCTTC.

The chain links TRBV7-2 to TRBJ2-2; tentative D call: TRBD1 (6 bases). Trimming left V 5 bases short and J 0 bases short, with 10 bases between. Germline lookup yields CDR1 SGHTA and CDR2 FQGNSA. The CDR3 length is 15 residues. In nucleotides, the CDR3 is TGTGCCAGCAGCCAGGGGACGGCGAACACCGGGGAGCTGTTTTTT. Protein sequence: CASSQGTANTGELFF.

V and J are TRBV5-4 and TRBJ2-7, with a tentative D call TRBD2 (6 bases). Between the trimmed V and J ends, which lost 0 bases and 5 bases, there was a span of 12 bases. CDR3 length: 14 amino acids. The V gene's germline CDR1 is SGHNT and CDR2 YYREEE (reference sequence). The CDR3 coding sequence is TGTGCCAGCAGCTTGGTTTCTAGCGCGGACGAGCAGTACTTC. As protein: CASSLVSSADEQYF.

This rearrangement joins TRBV7-2 to TRBJ1-2; 7 bases align to TRBD1. V dropped 1 base and J dropped 0; count of bases not matched to a gene: 5. CDR3 size: 16 residues. Germline CDR1 reads SGHTA; CDR2 reads FQGNSA. CDR3 in DNA: TGTGCCAGCAGCTTAGGGGGGACAGCAGCTAACTATGGCTACACCTTC. This sequence encodes CASSLGGTAANYGYTF.

This clone has a handful of counts. The V call is TRBV7-9, the J call TRBJ1-1; 8 bases fit TRBD1. CDR3 length: 12 residues. Per germline, CDR1 SEHNR and CDR2 FQNEAQ (reference sequence). Trimming removed 1 base from V and 8 bases from J; junction bases left unmatched: 0. CDR3 sequence: CASSLGQGEAFF. The CDR3, as DNA: TGTGCCAGCAGCTTAGGACAGGGGGAAGCTTTCTTT.

The CDR3 is CASSATGGGNYGYTF. The CDR3 nucleotides are TGTGCCAGCAGTGCAACAGGGGGAGGGAACTATGGCTACACCTTC. V usage is TRBV2 and J usage is TRBJ1-2; TRBD1 matches at 8 bases. V gave up 4 bases and J gave up 2 bases; unmatched junction bases: 6. Looked up from germline, CDR1 is SNHLY and CDR2 is FYNNEI. The CDR3 contains 15 residues.

In its sample, this clone was seen once. CDR3 sequence (DNA): TGTGCCAGCAGCTTAGGACTAGCGTCAACAGATACGCAGTATTTT. Its protein product is CASSLGLASTDTQYF. The chain combines TRBV11-2 with TRBJ2-3; the match to TRBD2 covers 8 bases. The V and J ends lost 1 base and 3 bases, in that order; junction bases with no gene match: 3. From germline, CDR1 is SGHAT and CDR2 FQNNGV. CDR3 length: 15 amino acids.